Shown below are 14 T cell receptor beta chains from a single sample sequenced in a study of blood T cell repertoires in COVID-19. Using immunoSEQ multiplex PCR, the repertoire was profiled, and TCRdb retains in-frame clones only, with some absent. Of about 370,000 clones listed, nearly 90% were seen once; the top ten hold 6.5%. Sequenced input: peripheral blood. These receptor sequences come from a man aged 18 to 29 with active or convalescent COVID-19.

This clone came up once. The chain recombines TRBV7-9 with TRBJ2-7; weak D call: TRBD2 (6 bases). V was cut by 1 base and J by 3 bases, with 7 bases left in between. This CDR3 has 13 residues. The germline gives CDR1 SEHNR, CDR2 FQNEAQ (reference sequence). CDR3 loop: CASSLGGDYEQYF. The CDR3 DNA is TGTGCCAGCAGCTTAGGGGGGGACTACGAGCAGTACTTC.

This chain connects TRBV15 to TRBJ1-5, with 8 bases aligning to TRBD1. The CDR3 length is 16 residues. The V gene end was trimmed by 5 bases and the J gene end by 3 bases; junction bases not matched to a gene: 9. CDR1 LNHNV and CDR2 YYDKDF come from the germline V gene (reference sequence). The CDR3 reads CATSRPGTGFNQPQHF. The CDR3, as DNA: TGTGCCACCAGCCGTCCCGGGACAGGTTTCAATCAGCCCCAGCATTTT.

CDR3 nucleotides: TGTGCCAGCAGCCATATCTTAGGGACTAGCGGACGCACAGATACGCAGTATTTT. The encoded protein is CASSHILGTSGRTDTQYF. The chain combines TRBV4-2 with TRBJ2-3; TRBD2 agrees at 11 bases. In germline, CDR1 is LGHNA, CDR2 YNFKEQ. The CDR3 is 18 residues long. Losses at the gene ends were 3 bases for V and 1 base for J; bases not matched to a gene: 9.

CDR3 nucleotides: TGTGCCAGCAGAGACAGGGGGTCAGGGGAGACCCAGTACTTC. Its protein is CASRDRGSGETQYF. This sequence joins TRBV6-5 and TRBJ2-5, with 9 bases identical to TRBD1. V shed 6 bases and J 5 bases; nucleotides not matched to a gene: 7. The CDR3 runs 14 residues. CDR1 and CDR2 (germline): MNHEY, SVGAGI.

The V call is TRBV21-1, the J call TRBJ1-4; the table assigns TRBD1, which was not confirmed against the DNA. TRBV21-1 is described as a pseudogene. This CDR3 is built from 14 residues. DNA for the CDR3: TGTGCCAGCACCCTAGACAGGGTAGATGAAAAACTGTTTTTT. This translates into CASTLDRVDEKLFF.

This sequence joins TRBV28 and TRBJ2-7; D is possibly TRBD1 (6 bases). V lost 1 base to trimming and J lost 7 bases, with 17 bases between them. Germline-derived CDR1 and CDR2 are MDHEN and SYDVKM. This CDR3 has 15 amino acids. CDR3 DNA: TGTGCCAGCAGTTTATCGAGAGGGGGACGCGGAGAGCAGTACTTC. Translation gives CASSLSRGGRGEQYF.

The J gene is TRBJ2-7, the V gene TRBV6-5; D not certain. V lost 6 bases and J 7 bases, leaving 7 bases between the germline ends. In germline, CDR1 is MNHEY, CDR2 SVGAGI. The CDR3 contains 10 residues. The CDR3 coding sequence is TGTGCCAGCAGGGCTGTAGAGCAGTACTTC. The encoded protein is CASRAVEQYF.

Comment on this clone: A junction end diverges from the germline sequence, so it may reflect a read error. V is TRBV28 and J is TRBJ1-6; TRBD1 matches at 10 bases. The CDR3 is made up of 16 amino acids. Germline V gene lookup returns CDR1 MDHEN and CDR2 SYDVKM. The CDR3 nucleotides are TGTGCCAGCAGTCGACTGATTCTCCCGGACAGGGGGGCCGCGGCGTTT. Amino acids: CASSRLILPDRGAAAF.

This chain uses TRBV29-1 with TRBJ2-2; no clear D. The CDR3 has 12 residues. V dropped 5 bases and J dropped 1 base, with 5 bases sitting between them. Germline CDR1 SQVTM, CDR2 ANQGSEA. CDR3 nucleotide sequence: TGCAGCGTTCACGGGAACACCGGGGAGCTGTTTTTT. Residues: CSVHGNTGELFF.

The chain employs TRBV28 and TRBJ1-5, with a tentative D call TRBD1 (6 bases). From germline, CDR1 is MDHEN and CDR2 SYDVKM. This CDR3 has 13 amino acids. Trimming stripped 7 bases from V and 1 base from J, with 8 bases between. CDR3 sequence: CASNDRSNQPQHF. In DNA, the CDR3 is TGTGCCAGCAATGACAGGAGCAATCAGCCCCAGCATTTT.

J is TRBJ2-7 and V is TRBV6-4, with D unclear. Looked up from germline, CDR1 is MRHNA and CDR2 is SNTAGT. V lost 7 bases, J lost 0 bases, and 16 bases lay in between. The CDR3 is 15 residues long. CDR3 protein: CASTRRVAISYEQYF. CDR3 coding DNA: TGTGCCAGCACCCGCCGGGTCGCGATCTCCTACGAGCAGTACTTC.

This chain links TRBV11-2 with TRBJ2-1, with TRBD2 matching over 7 bases. Germline V lookup: CDR1 SGHAT, CDR2 FQNNGV. V gave up 5 bases and J gave up 7 bases; unmatched junction bases: 8. There are 14 residues in the CDR3. CDR3 DNA sequence: TGTGCCAGCAGCCCTAGCGGCCTGGGTAATGAGCAGTTCTTC. Protein: CASSPSGLGNEQFF.

The chain is built from TRBV3-1 (or the pseudogene TRBV3-2) and TRBJ2-5; TRBD2 matches 11 bases. This CDR3 is 16 amino acids long. V was clipped by 2 bases and J by 4 bases; unmatched bases: 6. Germline values: CDR1 LGHDT, CDR2 YNNKEL (reference sequence). The CDR3 protein is CASSQTVAGGLETQYF. In nucleotides, the CDR3 is TGTGCCAGCAGCCAAACCGTAGCGGGGGGGCTAGAGACCCAGTACTTC.

This clone was counted between two and nine times. The chain joins TRBV4-2 to TRBJ2-1; D remains unclear. Germline V lookup: CDR1 LGHNA, CDR2 YNFKEQ. V lost 1 base and J lost 8, with 15 bases in between. The CDR3 spans 15 residues. The CDR3, as DNA: TGTGCCAGCAGCCAAGGCGTTGGAGCGAGTGATGAGCAGTTCTTC. This gives the protein CASSQGVGASDEQFF.